This T cell receptor (beta chain) was retrieved from a study of T cells expressing NK-cell markers. Study-wide context: According to the study, TCR beta repertoires originated from sorted CD3+CD56+NKG2C+, CD3+CD56+NKG2C- and CD3+CD56-NKG2C+ T cells. The eight sequenced donors comprised seven who were HCMV-seropositive and one who was seronegative.

From germline, CDR1 is SQVTM and CDR2 ANQGSEA. The CDR3 has 12 residues. General study points: HCMV specificity of expanded NKG2C+ T cell clones remained unclear.

TCRdb derives one entry per CDR3 protein from the 5' RACE reads, leaving out DNA. This specimen shows some 410,000 distinct CDR3 sequences; the ten leading clones hold under 7.5%. In the case of this clonotype: Its cognate antigen is unknown.

The receptor was isolated from a woman aged 18-70 years in good health. The V call is TRBV29-1, the J call TRBJ2-7. Sequenced material: blood T cells: a sorted CD56 or NKG2C T cell subset, CD4+ or CD8+ T cells, or bulk PBMC T cells (not recorded which). This CDR3 is CSVVRGSYEQYF.